This T cell receptor (beta chain) came from a study of brain T cells in children with intractable seizures. Deletions cut 9 bases from V and 9 bases from J, with 18 bases between. The germline gives CDR1 SGHRS, CDR2 YFSETQ. CDR3 length: 13 residues. General study results and limits: HCMV serostatus was not known, and viral specificity came from CDR3 similarity only.

A word on this clone: Its specificity is unknown.

The repertoire was sequenced with immunoSEQ multiplex PCR; TCRdb's copy has only in-frame clones and lacks some. The data hold roughly 23,000 clones, with 94% observed a single time. This TCR came from a boy between 10 and 17 years old with focal cortical dysplasia and intractable seizures. The V gene is TRBV5-1, the J gene TRBJ2-2; D is unclear. The specimen comprised peripheral blood, sampled at surgery. The CDR3 nucleotides are TGCGCCATCCCGTCGACCGAGCGCCGGGAGCTGTTTTTT. Its translation: CAIPSTERRELFF. The full variable domain, in which reference TRBV5-1 and TRBJ2-2 provide the parts outside the CDR3, is KAGVTQTPRYLIKTRGQQVTLSCSPISGHRSVSWYQQTPGQGLQFLFEYFSETQRNKGNFPGRFSGRQFSNSRSEMNVSTLELGDSALYLCAIPSTERRELFFGEGSRLTVL.